The T cell receptor (beta chain) described here comes from a study of response to subunit inactivated influenza vaccine listed by TCRdb under 2018. Regarding the research as a whole: Deep quantitative T cell receptor repertoire profiling was used in the study to track responses to a trivalent subunit inactivated influenza vaccine.

What the work shows at the level of the full study, not this receptor alone: It was suggested by the authors that each seasonal influenza vaccination may recruit only a limited number of new T cells.

Receptor libraries were prepared by RT-PCR. The sequencing machine was an Illumina HiSeq 2500. The public reads were run again by TCRdb, first through fastp at Q25 and then through MiXCR, and only productive beta chains were kept. Rows are combined by CDR3 protein, so each entry shows the most common genes and DNA. Within this sample are 650,000 to 800,000 distinct CDR3 sequences, with over 11% of them counted one time only. Around 7% of the sample goes to the ten largest clones. The germline V gene (reference sequence) sets CDR1 to DFQATT and CDR2 to SNEGSKA. A distance of 12 bases separates the germline ends of V and J, which lose 3 bases and 2 bases respectively. Including the terminal cysteine and phenylalanine, the CDR3 comprises 14 residues. Only the CDR3 portion is preserved as DNA: 42 bases, with reading frame beginning at the first base. Notes on this clonotype: Its antigen remains undetermined. No much larger clonotype is one base removed from it; base qualities were not supplied.

The chain couples TRBV20-1 to TRBJ2-3; the D segment could be TRBD2, given 5 matching bases. The sequence came from a man in his fifties or sixties who received an inactivated influenza vaccine. Donor details come from another sample of the same person, matched by shared clones. The sample was PBMCs from blood, taken roughly 2 weeks before vaccination. In nucleotide form, the sequence is TGCAGTGCTAGGTTGGCTAGCTACACAGATACGCAGTATTTT. It codes for CSARLASYTDTQYF.